The 29 T cell receptor beta chains given below trace back to one sample, sequenced in a study of shared T cell receptors in the human thymus listed by TCRdb under 2021. Library preparation used the immunoSEQ multiplex PCR assay. This immuneACCESS table, as held by TCRdb, lists in-frame sequences with V and J called but not all clones. Of the missing ones, under half trace to an unresolved V gene in checked studies; the others have no known cause. The sample data list roughly 710,000 clones, and 80% to 90% of these were observed just once. 0.0095% to 0.013% of the sample lies in the top ten. These data were also reused for a study on human thymus T cells.

The sample consisted of thymocytes. These receptors were taken from a girl in the first two years of life with a congenital heart defect. Donor details come from another sample of the same person, matched by shared clones.

The chain combines TRBV7-2 with TRBJ1-2; D perhaps matches TRBD1 (5 bases). The CDR3 has 13 amino acids. The ends were cut back, 5 bases at V and 1 base at J, with 8 bases in the middle. The V gene's germline CDR1 is SGHTA and CDR2 FQGNSA. DNA for the CDR3: TGTGCCAGCAGCCGGACAAATAACTATGGCTACACCTTC. It is translated as CASSRTNNYGYTF. Full variable domain (remainder filled in from reference TRBV7-2 and TRBJ1-2): GAGVSQSPSNKVTEKGKDVELRCDPISGHTALYWYRQSLGQGLEFLIYFQGNSAPDKSGLPSDRFSAERTGGSVSTLTIQRTQQEDSAVYLCASSRTNNYGYTFGSGTRLTVV.

A few counts support this clone. This rearrangement joins TRBV7-2 to TRBJ1-4, with D possibly being TRBD1 (5 bases). CDR1 SGHTA and CDR2 FQGNSA come from the germline V gene. The CDR3 extends over 15 amino acids. Trimming left V 5 bases short and J 1 base short, with 11 bases between. The CDR3: CASSVHQGTNEKLFF. CDR3 bases: TGTGCCAGCAGCGTACATCAGGGAACTAATGAAAAACTGTTTTTT. The entire variable domain, with the rest obtained from reference TRBV7-2 and TRBJ1-4, is as follows: GAGVSQSPSNKVTEKGKDVELRCDPISGHTALYWYRQSLGQGLEFLIYFQGNSAPDKSGLPSDRFSAERTGGSVSTLTIQRTQQEDSAVYLCASSVHQGTNEKLFFGSGTQLSVL.

The gene calls are TRBV19 and TRBJ1-1; D gene ambiguous. The germline CDR1 and CDR2 sequences are LNHDA and SQIVND (reference sequence). The ends were cut back, 11 bases at V and 6 bases at J, with 13 bases in the middle. The CDR3 has 11 amino acids. CDR3: CASLSEAEAFF. CDR3 nucleotides: TGTGCCTCCTTGAGCGAGGCTGAAGCTTTCTTT.

The V call is TRBV5-5, the J call TRBJ2-1, with D maybe TRBD2 (6 bases). Germline V gene sequence: CDR1 SGHKS, CDR2 YYEKEE (reference sequence). V lost 4 bases and J lost 4, with 21 bases in between. CDR3 size: 17 residues. Written as DNA, the CDR3 is TGTGCCAGCAGCCGGTCAAAGGGCCAGGAGGGGTACAATGAGCAGTTCTTC. This codes for CASSRSKGQEGYNEQFF.

As DNA, the CDR3 is TGCAGCGTTGGGGAGCCCCACTATGGCTACACCTTC. Amino acid sequence: CSVGEPHYGYTF. The chain combines TRBV29-1 with TRBJ1-2; D is uncertain. The germline V gene encodes CDR1 SQVTM and CDR2 ANQGSEA. The CDR3 runs 12 residues. Trimming shortened V by 4 bases and J by 3 bases, and 9 bases separated the two germline ends.

This chain links TRBV7-2 with TRBJ2-5; weak D call: TRBD1 (6 bases). The CDR3 is 16 amino acids. V was shortened by 6 bases and J by 3 bases, with 20 bases between the two germline ends. Germline values: CDR1 SGHTA, CDR2 FQGNSA. The CDR3: CASRHMTGTTEETQYF. CDR3 nucleotides: TGTGCCAGCAGACACATGACCGGGACAACTGAAGAGACCCAGTACTTC.

The V call is TRBV27, the J call TRBJ1-2; D ambiguous. This CDR3 is 17 amino acids long. Germline V gene lookup returns CDR1 MNHEY and CDR2 SMNVEV (reference sequence). Trimming removed 2 bases at V and 3 bases at J, with 19 bases between. The CDR3 loop reads CASSLSAQDSRHYGYTF. The CDR3 coding sequence is TGTGCCAGCAGTTTAAGCGCCCAAGACTCCCGACACTATGGCTACACCTTC.

The chain couples TRBV5-1 to TRBJ2-2; D is uncertain. This CDR3 has 16 residues. Germline assignment: CDR1 SGHRS and CDR2 YFSETQ. With 0 bases removed from V and 0 bases from J, the gap between germline ends came to 9 bases. CDR3 DNA: TGCGCCAGCAGCTTGGTCAGGTCCGCGAACACCGGGGAGCTGTTTTTT. Translating gives CASSLVRSANTGELFF.

The chain employs TRBV5-1 and TRBJ1-2; possible D gene TRBD1, 6 bases. Germline V lookup: CDR1 SGHRS, CDR2 YFSETQ. The CDR3 sequence is 13 residues long. Between the trimmed V and J ends, which lost 2 bases and 4 bases, there was a span of 9 bases. The CDR3 loop is CASSFKDSYGYTF. As DNA, the CDR3 is TGCGCCAGCAGCTTTAAGGACAGCTATGGCTACACCTTC.

The chain employs TRBV19 and TRBJ1-2, with 9 bases fitting TRBD1. Germline CDR1 reads LNHDA; CDR2 reads SQIVND (reference sequence). Losses at the gene ends were 7 bases for V and 6 bases for J; bases not matched to a gene: 9. The CDR3 covers 14 residues. This chain's CDR3 is CASKAGQGWNGYTF. The CDR3 bases are TGTGCCAGTAAAGCGGGACAGGGTTGGAATGGCTACACCTTC.

In its sample, this clone was seen once. The J gene is TRBJ1-1, the V gene TRBV10-3; maybe TRBD1 (6 bases). This CDR3 is built from 16 residues. Trimming removed 6 bases from V and 0 bases from J, with 17 bases in between. Germline lookup yields CDR1 ENHRY and CDR2 SYGVKD. CDR3 coding DNA: TGTGCCATCAGCGAACCCACACAGGGCTTGAACACTGAAGCTTTCTTT. It is translated as CAISEPTQGLNTEAFF.

This clone was seen more than once but under ten times. The chain recombines TRBV25-1 with TRBJ1-5; D is unresolved. Trimming took 3 bases from V and 0 from J, leaving 9 bases between them. Germline V gene sequence: CDR1 MGHDK, CDR2 SYGVNS. This CDR3 spans 15 amino acids. Here the CDR3 reads CASSEGRDSNQPQHF. CDR3 nucleotides: TGTGCCAGCAGTGAGGGTCGGGATAGCAATCAGCCCCAGCATTTT. Variable domain in full (rest from reference TRBV25-1 and TRBJ1-5): EADIYQTPRYLVIGTGKKITLECSQTMGHDKMYWYQQDPGMELHLIHYSYGVNSTEKGDLSSESTVSRIRTEHFPLTLESARPSHTSQYLCASSEGRDSNQPQHFGDGTRLSIL.

CDR3 region: CASSLPATGQGTQETQYF. CDR3 nucleotides: TGCGCCAGCAGCCTCCCGGCCACGGGACAGGGGACCCAAGAGACCCAGTACTTC. The chain combines TRBV5-1 with TRBJ2-5; 10 bases line up with TRBD1. The CDR3 consists of 18 residues. The V and J ends lost 4 bases and 1 base, in that order; junction bases with no gene match: 13. Germline CDR1 SGHRS, CDR2 YFSETQ.

The V gene is TRBV5-1, the J gene TRBJ2-4, with 7 positions matching TRBD1. Germline V gives CDR1 SGHRS, CDR2 YFSETQ. The V and J ends lost 4 bases and 15 bases, in that order; junction bases with no gene match: 16. CDR3 size: 14 residues. CDR3 in DNA: TGCGCCAGCAGCCCTAATGAGACAGGGCAAGGAAGGTACTTC. Residues: CASSPNETGQGRYF.

The chain carries TRBV19 and TRBJ2-3, with TRBD2 as a possible D gene (6 bases). The V end was cut by 4 bases, the J end by 6 bases, with 23 bases between. The CDR3 totals 17 residues. The germline V gene encodes CDR1 LNHDA and CDR2 SQIVND (reference sequence). CDR3 sequence: CASSKTSFDTVPDTQYF. As DNA, the CDR3 is TGTGCCAGTAGTAAGACTAGTTTTGACACCGTCCCCGATACGCAGTATTTT.

This chain joins TRBV2 and TRBJ2-4; 13 positions agree with TRBD2. Germline V lookup: CDR1 SNHLY, CDR2 FYNNEI. CDR3 length: 22 amino acids. Trimming at V came to 6 bases and at J to 0 bases, leaving 20 bases not matched to a gene. Written as DNA, the CDR3 is TGTGCCAGCAGCTCCCCCTTTGTCCATAAGACTAGCGGGGGGTTAGCCAAAAACATTCAGTACTTC. It translates to CASSSPFVHKTSGGLAKNIQYF.

With respect to this clone: In the same sample, other DNA sequences code for this CDR3. This chain links TRBV5-1 with TRBJ1-2, with TRBD1 identical over 7 bases. Unmatched junction bases numbered 4, after V lost 4 bases and J lost 7 bases. The V gene's germline CDR1 is SGHRS and CDR2 YFSETQ. The CDR3 sequence is 12 residues long. The CDR3 nucleotides are TGCGCCAGCAGCACGTACAGGGGTGGCTACACCTTC. This sequence encodes CASSTYRGGYTF.

The genes are TRBV7-6 and TRBJ2-7; D perhaps matches TRBD2 (7 bases). Per germline, CDR1 SGHVS and CDR2 FNYEAQ. V dropped 5 bases and J dropped 6 bases, with 20 bases sitting between them. The CDR3 is 15 residues long. Here the CDR3 reads CASSRGAGPKGEQYF. The CDR3 DNA follows: TGTGCCAGCAGCCGGGGGGCGGGACCGAAGGGCGAGCAGTACTTC. Full variable domain (remainder filled in from reference TRBV7-6 and TRBJ2-7): GAGVSQSPRYKVTKRGQDVALRCDPISGHVSLYWYRQALGQGPEFLTYFNYEAQQDKSGLPNDRFSAERPEGSISTLTIQRTEQRDSAMYRCASSRGAGPKGEQYFGPGTRLTVT.

This clone has just a few counts. This CDR3 is CASSSRQGGNYEQYF. DNA for the CDR3: TGTGCCAGCAGCTCAAGACAGGGAGGAAACTACGAGCAGTACTTC. The chain employs TRBV7-9 and TRBJ2-7; D perhaps matches TRBD1 (7 bases). V was trimmed by 4 bases and J by 3 bases, leaving 16 bases between them. The germline gives CDR1 SEHNR, CDR2 FQNEAQ (reference sequence). This CDR3 is built from 15 residues.

This sequence joins TRBV2 and TRBJ1-4; D is possibly TRBD1 (5 bases). CDR3 length: 14 residues. V gave up 5 bases and J gave up 10 bases, with 17 bases separating them. Germline lookup yields CDR1 SNHLY and CDR2 FYNNEI. CDR3 residues: CASSRTDRKGKLFF. The CDR3 nucleotides read TGTGCCAGCAGTCGTACTGACAGAAAGGGAAAACTGTTTTTT.

CDR3 DNA sequence: TGTGCCAGCAGGTGGGGCAGGTATTCTACCGGGGAGCTGTTTTTT. Its protein product is CASRWGRYSTGELFF. V gene TRBV7-8 combines with J gene TRBJ2-2, with D maybe TRBD1 (5 bases). The CDR3 spans 15 residues. CDR1 is SGHVS and CDR2 is FQNEAQ in the germline V gene. The germline V and J ends were trimmed by 6 bases and 5 bases, with 16 bases remaining between them.

The chain joins TRBV5-1 to TRBJ1-2; 12 bases fit TRBD1. J lost 2 bases, V lost 3 bases, and 8 bases had no gene match. The length of the CDR3 is 17 residues. From germline, CDR1 is SGHRS and CDR2 YFSETQ. CDR3 amino acids: CASSWGDRGQKNYGYTF. The CDR3 DNA reads TGCGCCAGCAGCTGGGGGGACAGGGGGCAAAAAAACTATGGCTACACCTTC.

CDR3 nucleotide sequence: TGTGCCAGCGGGTACCTAAGACAGGGGCCGCTACAAATAGACCTCCGGTATGGCTACACCTTC. Residues: CASGYLRQGPLQIDLRYGYTF. This chain links TRBV2 with TRBJ1-2, with 8 bases fitting TRBD1. V shed 8 bases, J shed 5 bases, and the junction held 31 bases outside the gene matches. This CDR3 comprises 21 residues. Germline assignment: CDR1 SNHLY and CDR2 FYNNEI.

The rearrangement links TRBV19 to TRBJ2-7, with 8 bases matching TRBD2. With 8 bases clipped from V and 9 bases from J, the junction kept 12 bases outside the gene matches. CDR1 is LNHDA and CDR2 is SQIVND in the germline V gene (reference sequence). The CDR3 spans 13 residues. CDR3 residues: CASRGQERGWQYF. The CDR3 nucleotides are TGTGCCAGTCGCGGTCAGGAGCGGGGGTGGCAGTACTTC.

The chain couples TRBV5-1 to TRBJ2-7; 7 bases agree with TRBD1. This CDR3 contains 14 residues. Unmatched junction bases numbered 10, after V lost 0 bases and J lost 10 bases. Germline V CDR1 and CDR2: SGHRS, YFSETQ. CDR3 nucleotide sequence: TGCGCCAGCAGCTTGGACAGGGGTCTGGTGTTACAGTACTTC. This codes for CASSLDRGLVLQYF.

The chain carries TRBV6-1 and TRBJ1-3, with a tentative D call TRBD1 (6 bases). Germline V lookup: CDR1 MNHNS, CDR2 SASEGT. CDR3 length: 15 residues. V lost 4 bases and J lost 15, with 25 bases in between. Here the CDR3 DNA reads TGTGCCAGCAGTGGAACTCAAGCCCTTCGACAGGTTGAATATTTT. This gives the protein CASSGTQALRQVEYF.

The chain uses TRBV5-4 and TRBJ1-1; possibly TRBD1 for D (6 bases). The CDR3 is 15 amino acids. The germline V and J ends were trimmed by 5 bases and 2 bases, with 16 bases remaining between them. Germline CDR1 and CDR2: SGHNT and YYREEE (reference sequence). This chain's CDR3 is CASRHSRGFNTEAFF. CDR3 coding DNA: TGTGCCAGCAGGCACAGCAGGGGCTTCAACACTGAAGCTTTCTTT. Using reference TRBV5-4 and TRBJ1-1 for the parts outside the CDR3, the full variable domain is ETGVTQSPTHLIKTRGQQVTLRCSSQSGHNTVSWYQQALGQGPQFIFQYYREEENGRGNFPPRFSGLQFPNYSSELNVNALELDDSALYLCASRHSRGFNTEAFFGQGTRLTVV.

The V call is TRBV5-6, the J call TRBJ1-1; D gene unclear. The CDR3 has 15 amino acids. V lost 3 bases, J lost 1 base, and 13 bases lay in between. Germline CDR1 is SGHDT and CDR2 is YYEEEE. The CDR3 nucleotides read TGTGCCAGCAGCTCCACCCCGAGCACGAACACTGAAGCTTTCTTT. Encoded protein: CASSSTPSTNTEAFF.

This clone was recorded a few times. The chain has TRBV14 and TRBJ2-5, with 10 bases fitting TRBD1. The length of the CDR3 is 14 residues. V shed 4 bases, J shed 5 bases, and the junction held 4 bases outside the gene matches. From germline, CDR1 is SGHDN and CDR2 FVKESK. The CDR3 nucleotides are TGTGCCAGCAGCCGGACAGGGGGAAAGGAGACCCAGTACTTC. Amino acid sequence: CASSRTGGKETQYF.